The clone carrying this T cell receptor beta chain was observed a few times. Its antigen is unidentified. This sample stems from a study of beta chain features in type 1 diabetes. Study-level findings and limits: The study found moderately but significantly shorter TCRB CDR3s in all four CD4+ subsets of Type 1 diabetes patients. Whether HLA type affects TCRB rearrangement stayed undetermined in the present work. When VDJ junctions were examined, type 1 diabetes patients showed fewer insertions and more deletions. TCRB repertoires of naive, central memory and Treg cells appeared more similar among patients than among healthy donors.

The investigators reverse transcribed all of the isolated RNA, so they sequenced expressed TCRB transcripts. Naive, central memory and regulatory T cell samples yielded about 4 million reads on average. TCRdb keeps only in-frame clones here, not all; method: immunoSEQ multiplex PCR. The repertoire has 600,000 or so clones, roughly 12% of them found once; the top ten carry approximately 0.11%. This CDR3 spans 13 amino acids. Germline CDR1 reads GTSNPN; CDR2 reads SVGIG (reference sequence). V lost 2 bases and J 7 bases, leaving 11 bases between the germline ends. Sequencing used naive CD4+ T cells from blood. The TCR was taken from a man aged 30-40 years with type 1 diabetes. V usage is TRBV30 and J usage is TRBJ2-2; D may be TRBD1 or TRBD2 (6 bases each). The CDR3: CAWSRGPDGELFF. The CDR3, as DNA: TGTGCCTGGAGTCGGGGGCCCGACGGGGAGCTGTTTTTT.